This T cell receptor (beta chain) stems from a study of blood T cell repertoires in COVID-19. About the research overall: Both acute and convalescent COVID-19 samples were obtained from the United States, Italy and Spain. PBMCs, B-cell-depleted T cells, or T cells were the source of the cDNA or gDNA that made up the material.

There are 16 residues in the CDR3. V lost 0 bases and J 4 bases, leaving 13 bases between the germline ends. Germline CDR1 and CDR2: SGDLS and YYNGEE. Per the original methods: How many nucleated cells were present was estimated from reference gene primer amplification. The data were produced by immunoSEQ multiplex PCR, yet TCRdb's version contains in-frame clones alone and is incomplete. For V, J and clone size, that table is used; D and trimming come from the DNA. The table records more than 95,000 clones, about 80% of them present only once. The chain uses TRBV9 and TRBJ2-2; D perhaps matches TRBD1 (6 bases). The clonotype was recovered from a man between 60 and 75 years old with acute or convalescent COVID-19. The material sequenced was peripheral blood. In DNA form, the CDR3 reads TGTGCCAGCAGCGTAGGAACAGGGATGGTCACCGGGGAGCTGTTTTTT. Protein sequence: CASSVGTGMVTGELFF. Filled out from reference TRBV9 and TRBJ2-2, the complete variable domain reads DSGVTQTPKHLITATGQRVTLRCSPRSGDLSVYWYQQSLDQGLQFLIQYYNGEERAKGNILERFSAQQFPDLHSELNLSSLELGDSALYFCASSVGTGMVTGELFFGEGSRLTVL.